This entry features one T cell receptor beta chain sequence. Its antigen is undetermined. The data originate from a study of cytomegalovirus exposure and HLA in healthy donors. On the study more broadly: In terms of ancestry, the Caucasian-associated cluster contained 81% of the roughly 400 genotyped donors.

V gave up 6 bases and J gave up 0 bases, with 9 bases separating them. CDR1 is MDHEN, CDR2 SYDVKM, per germline. This CDR3 has 13 amino acids. Study-level results: Later genetic work tied a missense DCLRE1C variant to beta-chain V and J trimming. CMV serostatus was the sole immune exposure information available.

Amplification used 60 Vbeta primers and 13 Jbeta primers. Profiling relied on immunoSEQ multiplex PCR, and the TCRdb table lists in-frame clones only, not all of them. Seen here are some 130,000 clones, 79% observed once, and the top ten hold about 6.5%. The sample consisted of PBMCs. This clonotype was sampled from a man aged 35-49 years in good health and CMV-seropositive. The chain combines TRBV28 with TRBJ2-7; D is unresolved. Here the CDR3 reads CASSRILSYEQYF. Written as DNA, the CDR3 is TGTGCCAGCAGCCGTATACTCTCCTACGAGCAGTACTTC.